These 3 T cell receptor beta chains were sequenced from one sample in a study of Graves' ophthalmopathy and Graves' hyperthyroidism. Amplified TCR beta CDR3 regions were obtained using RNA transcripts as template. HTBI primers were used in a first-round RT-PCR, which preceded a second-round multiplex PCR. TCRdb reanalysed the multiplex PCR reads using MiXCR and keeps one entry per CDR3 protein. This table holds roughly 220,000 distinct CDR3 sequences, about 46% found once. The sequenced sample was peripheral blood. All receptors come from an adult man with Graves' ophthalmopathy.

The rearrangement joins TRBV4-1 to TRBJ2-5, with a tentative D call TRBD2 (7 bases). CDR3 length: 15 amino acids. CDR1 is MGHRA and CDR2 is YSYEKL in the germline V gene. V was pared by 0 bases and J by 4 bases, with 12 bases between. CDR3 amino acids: CASSQDGAGAETQYF. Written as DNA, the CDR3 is TGCGCCAGCAGCCAAGATGGGGCGGGGGCAGAGACCCAGTACTTC.

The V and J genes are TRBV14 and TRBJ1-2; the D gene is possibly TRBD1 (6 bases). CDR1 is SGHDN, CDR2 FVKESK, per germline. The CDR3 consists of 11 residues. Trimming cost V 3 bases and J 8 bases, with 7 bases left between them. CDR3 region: CASSHGGGYTF. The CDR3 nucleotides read TGTGCCAGCAGCCATGGGGGCGGCTACACCTTC. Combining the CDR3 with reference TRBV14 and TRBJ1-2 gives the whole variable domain EAGVTQFPSHSVIEKGQTVTLRCDPISGHDNLYWYRRVMGKEIKFLLHFVKESKQDESGMPNNRFLAERTGGTYSTLKVQPAELEDSGVYFCASSHGGGYTFGSGTRLTVV.

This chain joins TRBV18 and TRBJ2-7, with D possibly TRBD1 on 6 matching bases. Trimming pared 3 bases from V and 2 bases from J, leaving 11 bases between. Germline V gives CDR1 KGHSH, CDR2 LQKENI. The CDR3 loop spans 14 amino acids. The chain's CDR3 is CASSPPGHPYEQYF. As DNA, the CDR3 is TGTGCCAGCTCACCTCCGGGACACCCCTACGAGCAGTACTTC.